This T cell receptor (beta chain) was profiled in a study of T cell repertoires in cytomegalovirus infection. Study background: Public TCR beta signatures provided an indication of both CMV infection and a matching HLA type.

The V and J ends lost 6 bases and 0 bases respectively, with 16 bases between them. The CDR3 spans 16 residues. Study-level points and caveats: CMV carriers with the relevant HLA were identified by cumulative public TCR beta family frequency. There were HLA-C-restricted CMV-specific TCR beta clonotypes dominating the ex vivo response.

One entry per CDR3 protein, called by TCRdb with MiXCR from the reads. The sample lists roughly 200,000 distinct CDR3 sequences; 17% were seen once. Note on this clonotype: Its antigen is not known.

The sequencing input was CD8+ T cells from PBMCs. The V call is TRBV12-3 or TRBV12-4, the J call TRBJ2-3; no firm D call. The sequence derives from a human donor in good health (CMV status not recorded). Some clones in this sample may be carry-over from other donors' samples. CDR3: CASSPTLGTSTDTQYF. In DNA form, the CDR3 reads TGTGCCAGCAGCCCCACACTGGGTACTAGCACAGATACGCAGTATTTT.